These 17 T cell receptor beta chains came from one sample sequenced in a study of blood T cells in healthy people across ages. Then a second PCR, running about 6 to 12 cycles, was carried out with a sample-barcoded 5' primer and a J-beta primer mix. One entry per CDR3 protein results from TCRdb running MiXCR on the 5' RACE reads. Of approximately 940,000 distinct CDR3 sequences listed, around 49% are singletons. Sequencing was performed on blood. Source of these receptors: a man aged 25 to 45 in good health.

This clonotype has a handful of counts. The CDR3 sequence: CASSGANYNEQFF. The CDR3 bases are TGTGCGAGTAGCGGGGCCAACTACAATGAGCAGTTCTTC. The J gene is TRBJ2-1, the V gene TRBV6-5; the match to TRBD2 covers 8 bases. From germline, CDR1 is MNHEY and CDR2 SVGAGI. The length of the CDR3 is 13 residues.

The chain is built from TRBV29-1 and TRBJ2-4, with 10 nucleotides matching TRBD1. Matching the DNA end better, TRBJ2-7 makes the J call doubtful. CDR3 size: 14 residues. CDR1 and CDR2 from the germline V gene are SQVTM and ANQGSEA. For the CDR3, the DNA is TGCAGCGTTGAAGTCCCCGGGACAGGGGCCGAGCAGTACTTC. Its protein product is CSVEVPGTGAEQYF.

Regarding this clonotype: This may be a read error, as it is one base from a much larger clone. V usage is TRBV7-2 and J usage is TRBJ2-7; TRBD1 aligns across 8 bases. TRBJ2-4 matches the DNA end more closely, so the J call is doubtful. Germline V lookup: CDR1 SGHTA, CDR2 FQGNSA. CDR3 size: 13 residues. The CDR3 is CTSSMTGANIQYF. CDR3 nucleotides: TGTACCAGCAGTATGACAGGGGCAAACATTCAGTACTTC.

This clonotype was seen only a few times. The V gene is TRBV9, the J gene TRBJ2-6; 7 bases map to TRBD1. There are 24 residues in the CDR3. The germline V gene encodes CDR1 SGDLS and CDR2 YYNGEE. V lost 1 base, J lost 2 bases, and 27 bases stayed unmatched. Written as DNA, the CDR3 is TGTGCCAGCAGCGTATATCTATATTCCGGGACAGAAGGCCCAAGGGCACCTGGGGCCAACGTCCTGACTTTC. Protein product: CASSVYLYSGTEGPRAPGANVLTF.

A word on this clonotype: A read error may account for a junction end that differs from germline. The gene calls are TRBV20-1 and TRBJ1-1; no clear D. Per the germline V gene, CDR1 is DFQATT and CDR2 is SNEGSKA (reference sequence). This CDR3 is built from 12 residues. In DNA, the CDR3 is TGCAGTGCTAGAGCAGGCAGCCCTGAGGCTTTCTTT. Protein: CSARAGSPEAFF.

CDR3 sequence: CASFYCEQYF. DNA of the CDR3: TGTGCCAGCTTTTACTGCGAGCAGTACTTC. The chain has TRBV13 and TRBJ2-5, with no clear D. The J call is in doubt because the DNA end fits TRBJ2-7 better. The CDR3 contains 10 residues. From germline, CDR1 is PRHDT and CDR2 FYEKMQ (reference sequence).

This clonotype has a handful of counts. The CDR3 loop reads CASSRDTYSNQPQHF. DNA of the CDR3: TGCGCCAGCAGCCGGGACACCTATAGCAATCAGCCCCAGCATTTT. The chain couples TRBV4-1 to TRBJ1-5; D perhaps matches TRBD1 (6 bases). This CDR3 contains 15 residues. V was pared by 4 bases and J by 0 bases, with 10 bases between. From germline, CDR1 is MGHRA and CDR2 YSYEKL.

This sequence joins TRBV6-6 and TRBJ2-5; 9 bases are shared with TRBD2. The CDR3 spans 13 residues. V shed 6 bases, J shed 5 bases, and the junction held 4 bases outside the gene matches. The germline V gene encodes CDR1 MNHNY and CDR2 SVGAGI (reference sequence). The CDR3 DNA reads TGTGCCAGCAGGGAGGGACTAGCCGAGACCCAGTACTTC. Protein sequence: CASREGLAETQYF.

V usage is TRBV15 and J usage is TRBJ1-6; a possible D gene is TRBD1 (5 bases). Trimming shortened V by 0 bases and J by 10 bases, and 13 bases separated the two germline ends. The CDR3 has 15 amino acids. Germline V gives CDR1 LNHNV, CDR2 YYDKDF (reference sequence). CDR3 amino acids: CATSRDGLRTSPLHF. As DNA, the CDR3 is TGTGCCACCAGCAGAGATGGTTTGAGGACATCACCCCTCCACTTT.

This rearrangement joins TRBV12-3 or TRBV12-4 to TRBJ2-7, with 9 nucleotides matching TRBD2. Unmatched junction bases numbered 6, after V lost 6 bases and J lost 0 bases. The CDR3 spans 15 residues. This CDR3 reads CASRHSGGSSYEQYF. Written as DNA, the CDR3 is TGTGCCAGCAGGCACAGCGGGGGGAGCTCCTACGAGCAGTACTTC.

The chain employs TRBV27 and TRBJ2-7, with D perhaps matching TRBD1 (5 bases). CDR3 size: 16 residues. Trimming stripped 3 bases from V and 1 base from J, with 16 bases between. Germline-derived CDR1 and CDR2 are MNHEY and SMNVEV (reference sequence). The CDR3 DNA is TGTGCCAGCAGTTTTGCCCACCCAGGGTTGTCCTACGAGCAGTACTTC. Its protein is CASSFAHPGLSYEQYF.

This clonotype was picked up many times. One junction end disagrees with the germline gene, perhaps due to a read error. V is TRBV12-3 or TRBV12-4 and J is TRBJ1-2; 10 bases match TRBD1. The CDR3 is 14 amino acids. Here the CDR3 DNA reads TGCGCCAGCAGCTTGGACAGGGGGAACTATGGCTACACCTTC. It yields the protein CASSLDRGNYGYTF.

This clonotype was observed many times. V and J are TRBV5-1 and TRBJ2-1, with 9 bases fitting TRBD2. The V and J ends lost 2 bases and 6 bases, in that order; junction bases with no gene match: 6. The germline V gene has CDR1 SGHRS and CDR2 YFSETQ. The CDR3 is 15 residues long. For the CDR3, the DNA is TGCGCCAGCAGCTTAGGGCTAGCGGGGCCCAATGAGCAGTTCTTC. This sequence encodes CASSLGLAGPNEQFF.

This clonotype was observed a few times. J is TRBJ2-1 and V is TRBV20-1, with 8 positions matching TRBD1. The CDR3 is 15 amino acids. Unmatched junction bases numbered 2, after V lost 1 base and J lost 0 bases. CDR1 is DFQATT, CDR2 SNEGSKA, per germline (reference sequence). The CDR3, as DNA: TGCAGTGCTAGAGTTGACAGGGGCTCCTACAATGAGCAGTTCTTC. Translating it yields CSARVDRGSYNEQFF.

This chain joins TRBV7-2 and TRBJ2-1; 7 positions match TRBD1. The CDR3 consists of 15 residues. Germline assignment: CDR1 SGHTA and CDR2 FQGNSA. V gave up 3 bases and J gave up 1 base; unmatched junction bases: 3. The CDR3 region has the DNA TGTGCCAGCAGCTTTAGACAGGGTTCCTACAATGAGCAGTTCTTC. Translating it yields CASSFRQGSYNEQFF.

This clonotype came up a few times. The J gene is TRBJ2-7, the V gene TRBV3-1; TRBD1 might be the D (5 bases). The V end lost 7 bases, the J end lost 7 bases, and 11 bases lay between the germline ends. The length of the CDR3 is 11 residues. Germline V gives CDR1 LGHDT, CDR2 YNNKEL (reference sequence). This chain's CDR3 is CASNQGSEQYF. For the CDR3, the DNA is TGTGCCAGCAACCAGGGAAGTGAGCAGTACTTC.

The chain employs TRBV4-3 and TRBJ1-2, with 7 bases identical to TRBD1. Germline V gene sequence: CDR1 LGHNA, CDR2 YSLEER. The V and J ends lost 4 bases and 4 bases, in that order; junction bases with no gene match: 9. This CDR3 is 15 amino acids long. As DNA, the CDR3 is TGCGCCAGCAGCCCGGAACCACAGGGGTTCTATGGCTACACCTTC. This gives the protein CASSPEPQGFYGYTF.